Listed here are 29 T cell receptor beta chains from one sample, sequenced in a study of T cells after yellow fever vaccination. From the 5' RACE reads, TCRdb called clonotypes with MiXCR, one entry per CDR3 protein. The profile covers 50,000 to 75,000 distinct CDR3 sequences, with approximately 6.9% appearing a single time and roughly 40% taken by the ten largest. The sequences come from CD8+ T cells sorted from PBMCs, collected on the day of the first yellow fever vaccination. These receptors originate from a man between 18 and 29 years old who received the YFV17D yellow fever vaccine.

In its sample, this clonotype was seen a few times. This sequence joins TRBV27 and TRBJ2-7; TRBD1 aligns across 9 bases. Trimming took 6 bases from V and 3 from J; bases not matched to a gene: 12. There are 16 residues in the CDR3. Germline loops: CDR1 MNHEY, CDR2 SMNVEV (reference sequence). This CDR3 is CASRSARQGVIYEQYF. CDR3 nucleotides: TGTGCCAGCAGATCGGCGAGACAGGGGGTAATCTACGAGCAGTACTTC.

The chain joins TRBV12-3 or TRBV12-4 to TRBJ2-7; D is unresolved. V was trimmed by 4 bases and J by 4 bases, leaving 8 bases between them. The CDR3 is 12 residues long. CDR3 sequence: CASSSTIYEQYF. CDR3 nucleotides: TGTGCCAGCAGTTCCACCATATACGAGCAGTACTTC.

This clonotype was seen many times. This chain connects TRBV5-5 to TRBJ2-6, with D unresolved. CDR3 size: 16 residues. The germline CDR1 and CDR2 sequences are SGHKS and YYEKEE (reference sequence). Trimming removed 5 bases from V and 0 bases from J, with 12 bases in between. The CDR3 sequence: CASRQVMVSGANVLTF. In DNA form, the CDR3 reads TGTGCCAGCAGGCAGGTTATGGTCTCTGGGGCCAACGTCCTGACTTTC. The variable domain in full, with the rest retrieved from reference TRBV5-5 and TRBJ2-6, is DAGVTQSPTHLIKTRGQQVTLRCSPISGHKSVSWYQQVLGQGPQFIFQYYEKEERGRGNFPDRFSARQFPNYSSELNVNALLLGDSALYLCASRQVMVSGANVLTFGAGSRLTVL.

This clonotype was picked up a small number of times. The V gene is TRBV11-2, the J gene TRBJ2-3, with 8 bases fitting TRBD1. Germline-derived CDR1 and CDR2 are SGHAT and FQNNGV. The CDR3 extends over 16 amino acids. J lost 6 bases, V lost 3 bases, and 11 bases had no gene match. For the CDR3, the DNA is TGTGCCAGCAGCTTTGTCCGGGACAGGCCTCAGGATACGCAGTATTTT. It codes for CASSFVRDRPQDTQYF. The entire variable domain, with the rest obtained from reference TRBV11-2 and TRBJ2-3, is as follows: EAGVAQSPRYKIIEKRQSVAFWCNPISGHATLYWYQQILGQGPKLLIQFQNNGVVDDSQLPKDRFSAERLKGVDSTLKIQPAKLEDSAVYLCASSFVRDRPQDTQYFGPGTRLTVL.

This clonotype was seen ten or more times. This rearrangement joins TRBV7-9 to TRBJ1-5; no definite D call. V was shortened by 3 bases and J by 6 bases, with 6 bases between the two germline ends. There are 12 residues in the CDR3. CDR1 is SEHNR and CDR2 is FQNEAQ in the germline V gene (reference sequence). The CDR3 loop reads CASSLVGQPQHF. CDR3 sequence (DNA): TGTGCCAGCAGCTTGGTGGGTCAGCCCCAGCATTTT.

The chain has TRBV20-1 and TRBJ2-3, with TRBD2 identical over 9 bases. J was trimmed by 5 bases and V by 1 base; bases with no gene match: 7. Germline-derived CDR1 and CDR2 are DFQATT and SNEGSKA (reference sequence). The CDR3 length is 15 residues. Written as DNA, the CDR3 is TGCAGTGCTAGAGTTAGCGGGGGATTAGTAGATACGCAGTATTTT. It encodes CSARVSGGLVDTQYF.

Details on this clonotype: A read error is possible here, since a much larger clone lies one base away. The chain recombines TRBV7-9 with TRBJ1-5, with no clear D. This CDR3 has 13 residues. CDR1 is SEHNR and CDR2 is FQNEAQ in the germline V gene (reference sequence). V was shortened by 5 bases and J by 6 bases, with 11 bases between the two germline ends. CDR3 loop: CASSKKEPQPQHF. CDR3 in DNA: TGTGCCAGCAGCAAAAAGGAGCCTCAGCCCCAGCATTTT.

This clonotype was recorded at least ten times. This CDR3 is CASSLQVDEQYF. The CDR3 nucleotides are TGTGCCAGCAGCTTACAGGTGGACGAGCAGTACTTC. V usage is TRBV13 and J usage is TRBJ2-7; D is undetermined. The CDR3 spans 12 residues. Trimming removed 2 bases from V and 5 bases from J, with 7 bases in between. Germline values: CDR1 PRHDT, CDR2 FYEKMQ (reference sequence).

This clonotype turned up a few times. The rearrangement joins TRBV19 to TRBJ2-1; D gene uncertain. The CDR3 has 12 amino acids. Between the trimmed V and J ends, which lost 7 bases and 9 bases, there was a span of 13 bases. The germline CDR1 and CDR2 sequences are LNHDA and SQIVND (reference sequence). CDR3 amino acids: CASTGPYGEQFF. The CDR3, as DNA: TGTGCCAGTACGGGCCCCTACGGTGAGCAGTTCTTC.

This clonotype has at least ten counts. The CDR3 DNA reads as TGTGCCAGCGGCCGGACATATCAAGAGACCCAGTACTTC. Translating gives CASGRTYQETQYF. The chain recombines TRBV6-1 with TRBJ2-5; D may be TRBD1 (5 bases). The ends were cut back, 8 bases at V and 2 bases at J, with 12 bases in the middle. In germline, CDR1 is MNHNS, CDR2 SASEGT. The CDR3 consists of 13 residues.

This clonotype has a handful of counts. This chain uses TRBV6-2 or TRBV6-3 with TRBJ1-1; D is uncertain. Germline values: CDR1 MNHEY, CDR2 SVGEGT. The CDR3 is 13 residues long. V lost 10 bases to trimming and J lost 5 bases, with 17 bases between them. CDR3 protein: CATELGLGTEAFF. In DNA form, the CDR3 reads TGTGCCACCGAACTAGGGTTGGGAACTGAAGCTTTCTTT.

In this sample, this clonotype turned up a few times. The genes are TRBV4-1 and TRBJ2-5; 14 bases agree with TRBD2. V lost 0 bases and J lost 5; bases outside the gene matches: 2. The CDR3 extends over 16 amino acids. Germline-derived CDR1 and CDR2 are MGHRA and YSYEKL. The CDR3 here is CASSQEGTSGGETQYF. Here the CDR3 DNA reads TGCGCCAGCAGCCAAGAAGGGACTAGCGGGGGTGAGACCCAGTACTTC.

This clonotype has ten or more counts. The J gene is TRBJ2-1, the V gene TRBV20-1; 8 bases agree with TRBD2. V was clipped by 0 bases and J by 2 bases; unmatched bases: 6. Germline V gene data show CDR1 as DFQATT and CDR2 as SNEGSKA (reference sequence). This CDR3 region has 16 residues. CDR3 loop: CSARDLISGAYNEQFF. The DNA of the CDR3 is TGCAGTGCTAGAGATCTGATTAGCGGGGCCTACAATGAGCAGTTCTTC.

The V call is TRBV7-9, the J call TRBJ2-5, with TRBD2 matching over 8 bases. CDR1 and CDR2 from the germline V gene are SEHNR and FQNEAQ (reference sequence). The CDR3 contains 13 residues. V gave up 4 bases and J gave up 3 bases; unmatched junction bases: 1. CDR3 in DNA: TGTGCCAGCAGCTGGGGACTAGAAGAGACCCAGTACTTC. It yields the protein CASSWGLEETQYF.

This clonotype was recorded at least ten times. The rearrangement links TRBV12-3 or TRBV12-4 to TRBJ1-1, with 8 bases that match TRBD1. The CDR3 covers 16 residues. Trimming took 6 bases from V and 0 from J; bases not matched to a gene: 9. In DNA form, the CDR3 reads TGTGCCAGCAGCCCGGGACAGGTGGGAATGAACACTGAAGCTTTCTTT. Translating it yields CASSPGQVGMNTEAFF.

This clonotype was found many times. The V call is TRBV6-1, the J call TRBJ1-5; perhaps TRBD1 as D (6 bases). From germline, CDR1 is MNHNS and CDR2 SASEGT. This CDR3 is 15 amino acids long. The V and J ends lost 3 bases and 7 bases respectively, with 16 bases between them. CDR3 protein: CASSELAGVWQPQHF. The CDR3 region has the DNA TGTGCCAGCAGTGAGTTGGCAGGGGTTTGGCAGCCCCAGCATTTT.

Ten or more counts support this clonotype. V is TRBV4-1 and J is TRBJ2-4, with D uncertain. Looked up from germline, CDR1 is MGHRA and CDR2 is YSYEKL. Deletions cut 1 base from V and 3 bases from J, with 7 bases between. The CDR3 sequence is 14 residues long. The CDR3 is CASSQGLRKNIQYF. The CDR3 bases are TGCGCCAGCAGCCAAGGCCTTCGCAAAAACATTCAGTACTTC.

This clonotype was seen a few times. The V and J genes are TRBV5-5 and TRBJ2-3; D possibly corresponds to TRBD1 (6 bases). Germline V gene sequence: CDR1 SGHKS, CDR2 YYEKEE (reference sequence). The CDR3 length is 15 residues. V lost 1 base and J 6 bases, leaving 15 bases between the germline ends. The CDR3 region has the DNA TGTGCCAGCAGCTTGTGGACCAGGGGCGGGGATACGCAGTATTTT. Translation: CASSLWTRGGDTQYF.

This clonotype was counted many times. The gene calls are TRBV12-3 or TRBV12-4 and TRBJ1-1; D may be TRBD1 (5 bases). V was pared by 3 bases and J by 3 bases, with 20 bases between. The CDR3 loop spans 17 amino acids. This chain's CDR3 is CASSFRGLDRRDTEAFF. The CDR3 DNA sequence: TGTGCCAGCAGTTTTAGGGGCTTGGACCGTCGGGACACTGAAGCTTTCTTT.

The V gene is TRBV9, the J gene TRBJ2-5; D possibly matches TRBD1 or TRBD2 (6 bases each). The CDR3 contains 16 residues. The germline CDR1 and CDR2 sequences are SGDLS and YYNGEE. V lost 0 bases and J lost 5, with 17 bases in between. This chain's CDR3 is CASSVDTGAIPETQYF. DNA for the CDR3: TGTGCCAGCAGCGTAGATACGGGGGCGATTCCGGAGACCCAGTACTTC.

The chain couples TRBV11-2 to TRBJ2-3; D perhaps matches TRBD2 (7 bases). The CDR3 has 19 amino acids. Germline CDR1 reads SGHAT; CDR2 reads FQNNGV. Trimming pared 5 bases from V and 4 bases from J, leaving 28 bases between. This chain's CDR3 is CASSLGTLGAGGGPDTQYF. The CDR3, as DNA: TGTGCCAGCAGCCTGGGGACATTGGGAGCAGGCGGGGGCCCAGATACGCAGTATTTT.

This clonotype was seen a handful of times. V is TRBV5-1 and J is TRBJ2-5; no firm D call. Trimming stripped 1 base from V and 5 bases from J, with 6 bases between. Germline loops: CDR1 SGHRS, CDR2 YFSETQ. CDR3 length: 12 residues. The CDR3 DNA reads as TGCGCCAGCAGCTTGTTTAAGGAGACCCAGTACTTC. It encodes CASSLFKETQYF. Variable domain in full (rest from reference TRBV5-1 and TRBJ2-5): KAGVTQTPRYLIKTRGQQVTLSCSPISGHRSVSWYQQTPGQGLQFLFEYFSETQRNKGNFPGRFSGRQFSNSRSEMNVSTLELGDSALYLCASSLFKETQYFGPGTRLLVL.

V usage is TRBV7-9 and J usage is TRBJ2-7; TRBD1 matches 7 bases. Germline V lookup: CDR1 SEHNR, CDR2 FQNEAQ (reference sequence). Trimming took 5 bases from V and 2 from J; bases not matched to a gene: 9. The CDR3 runs 15 residues. The CDR3 region is CASSAPDRAPYEQYV. The CDR3 coding sequence is TGTGCCAGCAGCGCGCCCGACAGGGCTCCCTACGAGCAGTACGTC.

This clonotype has ten or more counts. CDR3 protein: CASSYSLQGPGYGYTF. As DNA, the CDR3 is TGTGCCAGCAGTTACTCACTACAGGGGCCGGGCTATGGCTACACCTTC. J is TRBJ1-2 and V is TRBV6-5; 7 bases map to TRBD1. This CDR3 comprises 16 residues. The germline CDR1 and CDR2 sequences are MNHEY and SVGAGI. With V trimmed by 0 bases and J by 4 bases, 8 bases remained unmatched.

This clonotype showed up just a few times. The gene calls are TRBV7-9 and TRBJ1-2; D call uncertain. The CDR3 is 13 residues long. Trimming left V 1 base short and J 8 bases short, with 11 bases between. CDR1 SEHNR and CDR2 FQNEAQ come from the germline V gene (reference sequence). Here the CDR3 DNA reads TGTGCCAGCAGCTTAGTAAAGGGCTCAGGCTACACCTTC. As protein: CASSLVKGSGYTF.

This clonotype occurred many times. Compared with germline, one end of the junction differs, possibly owing to a read error. CDR3 sequence: CASSLVSYEQYF. The CDR3 DNA reads as TGTGCCAGCAGCTTAGTTTCCTACGAGCAGTACTTC. The rearrangement joins TRBV5-1 to TRBJ2-7; D gene ambiguous. Germline assignment: CDR1 SGHRS and CDR2 YFSETQ. The CDR3 spans 12 residues.

This clonotype was picked up a small number of times. The V gene is TRBV19, the J gene TRBJ2-1; D is perhaps TRBD1 or TRBD2 (5 bases each). Per germline, CDR1 LNHDA and CDR2 SQIVND (reference sequence). The CDR3 loop spans 17 amino acids. The V and J ends lost 7 bases and 9 bases respectively, with 28 bases between them. As DNA, the CDR3 is TGTGCCAGTACCAATGAATTATCCCGGGACCCGAGGGGTGAGCAGTTCTTC. This encodes CASTNELSRDPRGEQFF. The entire variable domain, with the rest obtained from reference TRBV19 and TRBJ2-1, is as follows: DGGITQSPKYLFRKEGQNVTLSCEQNLNHDAMYWYRQDPGQGLRLIYYSQIVNDFQKGDIAEGYSVSREKKESFPLTVTSAQKNPTAFYLCASTNELSRDPRGEQFFGPGTRLTVL.

There are many counts of this clonotype. The rearrangement links TRBV12-3 or TRBV12-4 to TRBJ2-5; weak D call: TRBD2 (6 bases). Trimming took 1 base from V and 7 from J, leaving 13 bases between them. This CDR3 region has 14 residues. CDR3 loop: CASSLGGTRVTQYF. In DNA, the CDR3 is TGTGCCAGCAGTTTAGGCGGGACGAGGGTGACCCAGTACTTC.

About this clonotype itself: The germline gene is not matched at one end of the junction; a read error may be the cause. V gene TRBV28 combines with J gene TRBJ2-1; 10 positions match TRBD1. CDR1 and CDR2 (germline): MDHEN, SYDVKM. The CDR3 contains 19 residues. CDR3 nucleotides: TGTGCCATCAGTTTACCTACCGGGACAGGGGCCCCGTCCTACAATGAGCAGTTCTTC. The encoded protein is CAISLPTGTGAPSYNEQFF.